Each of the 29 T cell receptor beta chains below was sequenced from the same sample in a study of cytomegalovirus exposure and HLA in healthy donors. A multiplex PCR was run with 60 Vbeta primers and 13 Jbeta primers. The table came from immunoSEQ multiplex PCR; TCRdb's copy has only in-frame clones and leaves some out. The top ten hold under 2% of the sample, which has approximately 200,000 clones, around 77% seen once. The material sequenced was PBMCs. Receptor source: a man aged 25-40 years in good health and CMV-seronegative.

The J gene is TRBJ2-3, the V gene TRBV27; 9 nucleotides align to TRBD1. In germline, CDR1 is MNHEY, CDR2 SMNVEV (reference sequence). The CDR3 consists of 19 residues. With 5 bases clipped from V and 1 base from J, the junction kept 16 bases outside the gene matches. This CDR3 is CASSGPGQGYFFGTDTQYF. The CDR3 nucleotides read TGTGCCAGCAGTGGGCCGGGACAGGGTTATTTTTTTGGCACAGATACGCAGTATTTT.

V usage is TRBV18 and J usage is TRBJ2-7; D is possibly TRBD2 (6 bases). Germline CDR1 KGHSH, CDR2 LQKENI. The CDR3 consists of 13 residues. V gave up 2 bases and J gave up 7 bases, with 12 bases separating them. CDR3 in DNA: TGTGCCAGCTCACCAGGGCTAGCGACGGAGCAGTACTTC. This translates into CASSPGLATEQYF.

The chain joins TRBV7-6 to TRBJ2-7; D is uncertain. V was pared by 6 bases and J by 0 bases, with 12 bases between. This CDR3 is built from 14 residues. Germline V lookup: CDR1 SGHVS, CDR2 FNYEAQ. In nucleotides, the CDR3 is TGTGCCAGCAGTCATGGGCCCCTCTCCTACGAGCAGTACTTC. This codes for CASSHGPLSYEQYF.

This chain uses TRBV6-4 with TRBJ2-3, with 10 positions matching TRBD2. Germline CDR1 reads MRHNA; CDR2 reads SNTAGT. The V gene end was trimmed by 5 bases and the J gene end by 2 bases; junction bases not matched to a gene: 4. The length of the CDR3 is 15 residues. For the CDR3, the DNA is TGTGCCAGCAGTAGGACTAGCGGAGCCACAGATACGCAGTATTTT. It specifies CASSRTSGATDTQYF.

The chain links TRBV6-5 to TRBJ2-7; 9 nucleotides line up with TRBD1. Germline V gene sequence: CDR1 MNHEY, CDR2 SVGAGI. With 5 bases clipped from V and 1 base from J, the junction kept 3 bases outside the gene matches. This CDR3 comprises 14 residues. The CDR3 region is CASSRGTGSYEQYF. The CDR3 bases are TGTGCCAGCAGTAGGGGGACAGGGTCCTACGAGCAGTACTTC.

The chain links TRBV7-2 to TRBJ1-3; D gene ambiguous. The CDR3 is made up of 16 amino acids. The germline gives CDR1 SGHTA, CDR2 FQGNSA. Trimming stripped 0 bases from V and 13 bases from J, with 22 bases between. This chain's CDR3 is CASSLASVQHLGAIYF. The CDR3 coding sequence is TGTGCCAGCAGCTTAGCGTCTGTACAGCACCTGGGCGCGATATATTTT.

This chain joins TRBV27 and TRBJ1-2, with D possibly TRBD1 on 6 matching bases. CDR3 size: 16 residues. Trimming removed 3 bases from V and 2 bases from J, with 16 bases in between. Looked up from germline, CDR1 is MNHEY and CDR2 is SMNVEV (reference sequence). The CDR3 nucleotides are TGTGCCAGCAGTTTGCAAGGGGGGGCAAGGAACTATGGCTACACCTTC. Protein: CASSLQGGARNYGYTF.

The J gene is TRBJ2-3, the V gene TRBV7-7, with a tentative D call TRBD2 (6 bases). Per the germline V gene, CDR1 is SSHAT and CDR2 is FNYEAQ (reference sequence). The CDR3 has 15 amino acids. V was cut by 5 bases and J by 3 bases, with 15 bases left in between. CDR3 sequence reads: CASSRGGIWTDTQYF. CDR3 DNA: TGTGCCAGCAGCCGTGGGGGGATATGGACAGATACGCAGTATTTT.

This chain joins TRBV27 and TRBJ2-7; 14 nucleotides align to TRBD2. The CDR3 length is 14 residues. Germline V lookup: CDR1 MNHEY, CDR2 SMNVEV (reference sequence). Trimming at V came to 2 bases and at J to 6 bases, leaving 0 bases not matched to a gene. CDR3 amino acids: CASSLGTSGSEQYF. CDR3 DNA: TGTGCCAGCAGTTTAGGGACTAGCGGGAGCGAGCAGTACTTC.

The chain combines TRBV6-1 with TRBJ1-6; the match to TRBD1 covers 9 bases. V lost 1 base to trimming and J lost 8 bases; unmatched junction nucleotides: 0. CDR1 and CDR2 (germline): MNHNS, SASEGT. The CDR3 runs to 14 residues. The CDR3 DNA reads TGTGCCAGCAGTGAAGGACAGGGGGATTCACCCCTCCACTTT. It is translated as CASSEGQGDSPLHF.

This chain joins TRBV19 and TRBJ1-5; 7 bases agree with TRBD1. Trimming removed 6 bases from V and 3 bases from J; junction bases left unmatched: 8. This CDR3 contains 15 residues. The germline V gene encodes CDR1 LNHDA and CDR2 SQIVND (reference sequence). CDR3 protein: CASRPETGHNQPQHF. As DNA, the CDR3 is TGTGCCAGTAGGCCGGAGACAGGGCACAATCAGCCCCAGCATTTT.

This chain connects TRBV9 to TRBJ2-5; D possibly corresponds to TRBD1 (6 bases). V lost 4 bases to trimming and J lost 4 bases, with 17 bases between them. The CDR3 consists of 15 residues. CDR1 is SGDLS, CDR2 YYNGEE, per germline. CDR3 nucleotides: TGTGCCAGCAGCCCCCGTGGCAGGGGACCAGAGACCCAGTACTTC. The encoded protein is CASSPRGRGPETQYF. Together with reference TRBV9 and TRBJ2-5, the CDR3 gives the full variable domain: DSGVTQTPKHLITATGQRVTLRCSPRSGDLSVYWYQQSLDQGLQFLIQYYNGEERAKGNILERFSAQQFPDLHSELNLSSLELGDSALYFCASSPRGRGPETQYFGPGTRLLVL.

The CDR3 is CASRTAGGANTQYF. For the CDR3, the DNA is TGCGCCAGCAGGACCGCAGGGGGCGCGAATACGCAGTATTTT. The J gene is TRBJ2-3, the V gene TRBV5-1, with TRBD1 identical over 8 bases. In germline, CDR1 is SGHRS, CDR2 YFSETQ. Trimming took 5 bases from V and 7 from J; bases not matched to a gene: 9. The CDR3 sequence is 14 residues long.

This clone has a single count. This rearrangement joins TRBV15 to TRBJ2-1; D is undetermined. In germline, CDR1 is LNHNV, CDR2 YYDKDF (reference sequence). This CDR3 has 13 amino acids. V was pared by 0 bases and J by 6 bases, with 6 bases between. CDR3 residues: CATSRDHSNEQFF. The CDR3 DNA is TGTGCCACCAGCAGAGACCACAGCAATGAGCAGTTCTTC.

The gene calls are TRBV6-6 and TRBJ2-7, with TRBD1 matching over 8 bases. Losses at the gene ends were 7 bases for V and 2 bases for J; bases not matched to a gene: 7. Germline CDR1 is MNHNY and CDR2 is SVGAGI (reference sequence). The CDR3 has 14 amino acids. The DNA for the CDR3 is TGTGCCAGCACCCAGCAGGGGGCGGCCTACGAGCAGTACTTC. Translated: CASTQQGAAYEQYF.

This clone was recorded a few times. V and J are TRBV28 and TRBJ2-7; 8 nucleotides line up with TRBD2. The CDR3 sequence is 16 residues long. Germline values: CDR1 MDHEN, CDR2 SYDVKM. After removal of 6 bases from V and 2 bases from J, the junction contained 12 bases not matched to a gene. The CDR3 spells CASSQSFRAGAYEQYF. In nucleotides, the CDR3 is TGTGCCAGCAGCCAAAGCTTCCGAGCGGGAGCCTACGAGCAGTACTTC. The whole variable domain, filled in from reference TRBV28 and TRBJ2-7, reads DVKVTQSSRYLVKRTGEKVFLECVQDMDHENMFWYRQDPGLGLRLIYFSYDVKMKEKGDIPEGYSVSREKKERFSLILESASTNQTSMYLCASSQSFRAGAYEQYFGPGTRLTVT.

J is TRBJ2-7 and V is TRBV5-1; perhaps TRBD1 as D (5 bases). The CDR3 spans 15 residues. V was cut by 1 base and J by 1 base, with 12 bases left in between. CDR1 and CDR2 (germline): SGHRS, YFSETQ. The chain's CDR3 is CASSLFREKSYEQYF. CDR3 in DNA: TGCGCCAGCAGCTTGTTCAGGGAAAAATCCTACGAGCAGTACTTC.

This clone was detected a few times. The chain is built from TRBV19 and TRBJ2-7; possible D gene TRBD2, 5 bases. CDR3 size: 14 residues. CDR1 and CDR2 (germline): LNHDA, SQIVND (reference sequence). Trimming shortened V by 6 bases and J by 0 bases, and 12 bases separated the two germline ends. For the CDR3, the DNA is TGTGCCAGTAGGGAACGGAGGAGCTCCTACGAGCAGTACTTC. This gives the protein CASRERRSSYEQYF.

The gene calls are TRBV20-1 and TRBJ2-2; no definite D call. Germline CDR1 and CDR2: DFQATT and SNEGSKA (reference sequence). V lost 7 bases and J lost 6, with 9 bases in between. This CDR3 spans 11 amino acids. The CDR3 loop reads CSVQVPGELFF. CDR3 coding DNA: TGCAGTGTGCAGGTCCCCGGGGAGCTGTTTTTT.

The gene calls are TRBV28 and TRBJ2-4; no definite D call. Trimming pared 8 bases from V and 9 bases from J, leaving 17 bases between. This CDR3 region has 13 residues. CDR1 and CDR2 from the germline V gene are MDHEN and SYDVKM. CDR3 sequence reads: CASQVQVYRIQYF. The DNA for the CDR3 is TGTGCCAGCCAGGTCCAGGTCTACCGCATTCAGTACTTC.

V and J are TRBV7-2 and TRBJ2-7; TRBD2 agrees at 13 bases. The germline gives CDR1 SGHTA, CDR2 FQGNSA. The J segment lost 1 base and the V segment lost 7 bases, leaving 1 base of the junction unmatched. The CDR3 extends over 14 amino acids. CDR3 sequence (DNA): TGTGCCAGCAAACTAGCGGGAGGGTCCTACGAGCAGTACTTC. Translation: CASKLAGGSYEQYF.

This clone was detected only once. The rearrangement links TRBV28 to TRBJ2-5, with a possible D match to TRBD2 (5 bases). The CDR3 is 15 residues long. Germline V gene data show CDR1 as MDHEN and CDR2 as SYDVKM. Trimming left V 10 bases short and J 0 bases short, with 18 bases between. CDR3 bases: TGTGCCACCCTTCCGAGGGAGTCGTACCAAGAGACCCAGTACTTC. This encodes CATLPRESYQETQYF.

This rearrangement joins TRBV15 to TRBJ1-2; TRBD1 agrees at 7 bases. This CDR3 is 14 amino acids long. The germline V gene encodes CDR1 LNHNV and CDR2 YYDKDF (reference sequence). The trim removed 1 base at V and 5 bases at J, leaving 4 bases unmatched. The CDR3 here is CATSRGDRTYGYTF. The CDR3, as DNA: TGTGCCACCAGCAGAGGGGACAGAACTTATGGCTACACCTTC.

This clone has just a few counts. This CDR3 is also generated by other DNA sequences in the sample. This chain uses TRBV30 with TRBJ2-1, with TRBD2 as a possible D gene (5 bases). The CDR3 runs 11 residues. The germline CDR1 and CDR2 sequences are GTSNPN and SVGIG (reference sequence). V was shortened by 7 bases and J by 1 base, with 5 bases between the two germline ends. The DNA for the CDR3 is TGTGCCTCGGGATCCTACAATGAGCAGTTCTTC. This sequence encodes CASGSYNEQFF. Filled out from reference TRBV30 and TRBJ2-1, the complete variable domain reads SQTIHQWPATLVQPVGSPLSLECTVEGTSNPNLYWYRQAAGRGLQLLFYSVGIGQISSEVPQNLSASRPQDRQFILSSKKLLLSDSGFYLCASGSYNEQFFGPGTRLTVL.

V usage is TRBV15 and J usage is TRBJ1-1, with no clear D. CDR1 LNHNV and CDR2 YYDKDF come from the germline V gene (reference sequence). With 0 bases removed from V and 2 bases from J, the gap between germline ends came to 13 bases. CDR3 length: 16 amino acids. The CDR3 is CATSRDKRDINTEAFF. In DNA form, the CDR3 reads TGTGCCACCAGCAGAGATAAACGCGATATTAACACTGAAGCTTTCTTT.

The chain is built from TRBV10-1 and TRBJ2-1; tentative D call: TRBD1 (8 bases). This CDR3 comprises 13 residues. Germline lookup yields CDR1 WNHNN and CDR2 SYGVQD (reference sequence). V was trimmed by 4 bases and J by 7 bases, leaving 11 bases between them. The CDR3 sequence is CASSAQGGNEQFF. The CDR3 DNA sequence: TGCGCCAGCAGTGCACAGGGGGGGAATGAGCAGTTCTTC.

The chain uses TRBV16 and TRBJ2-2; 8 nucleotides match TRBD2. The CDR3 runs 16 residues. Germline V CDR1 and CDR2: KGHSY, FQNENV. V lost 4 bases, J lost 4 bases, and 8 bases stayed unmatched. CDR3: CASSRERERSTGELFF. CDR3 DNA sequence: TGTGCCAGCAGCCGAGAGCGGGAGCGGAGCACCGGGGAGCTGTTTTTT. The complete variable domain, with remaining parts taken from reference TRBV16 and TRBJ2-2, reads GEEVAQTPKHLVRGEGQKAKLYCAPIKGHSYVFWYQQVLKNEFKFLISFQNENVFDETGMPKERFSAKCLPNSPCSLEIQATKLEDSAVYFCASSRERERSTGELFFGEGSRLTVL.

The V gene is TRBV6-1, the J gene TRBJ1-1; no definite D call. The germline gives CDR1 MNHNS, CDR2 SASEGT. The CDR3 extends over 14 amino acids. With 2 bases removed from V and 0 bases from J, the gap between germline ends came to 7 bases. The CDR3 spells CASSENSVNTEAFF. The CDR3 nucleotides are TGTGCCAGCAGTGAAAATAGCGTGAACACTGAAGCTTTCTTT.

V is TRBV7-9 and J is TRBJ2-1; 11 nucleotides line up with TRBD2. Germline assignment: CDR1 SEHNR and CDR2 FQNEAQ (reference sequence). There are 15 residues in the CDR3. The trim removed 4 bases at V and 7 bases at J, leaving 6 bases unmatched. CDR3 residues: CASSSPGLAENEQFF. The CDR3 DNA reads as TGTGCCAGCAGCTCTCCGGGACTAGCGGAAAATGAGCAGTTCTTC.